This T cell receptor beta chain was identified in a study of regulatory T cells in long-lasting Graves disease. Study background: Disease was considered persistent Graves' disease after over 5 years of antithyroid drugs (with positive TSH receptor antibodies). Study-level points and caveats: It was possible that the small sample size reduced accuracy. Persistent disease preferred TRBV28, TRBJ1-2 and TRBJ2-5.

This clonotype was seen more than once but under ten times. Its specificity is not known. To make TCR beta libraries, researchers used iRepertoire HTBI primers and Arm-PCR of CDR3 regions. TCRdb passed the multiplex PCR reads through MiXCR, listing each CDR3 protein once. In the table there are around 450,000 distinct CDR3 sequences, 20% to 25% of which are singletons. Trimming pared 3 bases from V and 6 bases from J, leaving 14 bases between. The length of the CDR3 is 13 residues. Germline CDR1 reads DFQATT; CDR2 reads SNEGSKA (reference sequence). The time point was: persistent/refractory GD, antithyroid drugs over 5 years with positive TRAb. PBMC RNA was the source of the TCR library.

The gene calls are TRBV20-1 and TRBJ1-2; D not certain. The sequence came from a female donor with Graves disease. The sequencing here drew on peripheral blood mononuclear cells (PBMCs), taken when the disease was refractory, from a patient treated with antithyroid drugs. The CDR3 region is CSARDGGRDGYTF. The CDR3 nucleotides are TGCAGTGCTAGGGACGGTGGGAGGGATGGCTACACCTTC.